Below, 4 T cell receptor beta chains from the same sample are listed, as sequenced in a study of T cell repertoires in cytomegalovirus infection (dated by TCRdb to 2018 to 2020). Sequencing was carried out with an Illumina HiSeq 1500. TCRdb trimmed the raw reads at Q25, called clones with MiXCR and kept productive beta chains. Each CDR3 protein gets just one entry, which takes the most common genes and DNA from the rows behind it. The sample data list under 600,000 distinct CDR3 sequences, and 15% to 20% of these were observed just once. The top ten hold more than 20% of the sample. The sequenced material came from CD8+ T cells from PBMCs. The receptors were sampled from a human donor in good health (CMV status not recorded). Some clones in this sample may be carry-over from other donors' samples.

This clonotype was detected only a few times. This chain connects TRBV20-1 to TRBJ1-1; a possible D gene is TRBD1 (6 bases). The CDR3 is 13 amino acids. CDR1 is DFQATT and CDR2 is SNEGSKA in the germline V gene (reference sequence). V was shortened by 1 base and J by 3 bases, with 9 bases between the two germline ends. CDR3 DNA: TGCAGTGCTAGAGCCGGGGGGCACACTGAAGCTTTCTTT. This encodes CSARAGGHTEAFF.

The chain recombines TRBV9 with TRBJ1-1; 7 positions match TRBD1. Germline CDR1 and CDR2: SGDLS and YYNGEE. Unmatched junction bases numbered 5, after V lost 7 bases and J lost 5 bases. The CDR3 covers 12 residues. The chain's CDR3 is CASGGGFTEAFF. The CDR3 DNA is TGTGCCAGCGGAGGGGGCTTTACTGAAGCTTTCTTT.

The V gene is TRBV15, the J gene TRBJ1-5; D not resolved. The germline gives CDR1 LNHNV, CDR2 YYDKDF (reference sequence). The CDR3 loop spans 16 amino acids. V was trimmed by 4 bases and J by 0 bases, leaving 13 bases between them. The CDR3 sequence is CATSTDGRISNQPQHF. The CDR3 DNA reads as TGTGCCACCAGCACTGACGGGCGGATTAGCAATCAGCCCCAGCATTTT.

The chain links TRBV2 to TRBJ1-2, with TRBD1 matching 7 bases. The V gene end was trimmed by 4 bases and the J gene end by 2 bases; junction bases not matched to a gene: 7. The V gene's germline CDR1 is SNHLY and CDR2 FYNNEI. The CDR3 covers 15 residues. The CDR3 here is CASSVQGFRNYGYTF. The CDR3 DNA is TGTGCCAGCAGTGTACAGGGGTTTCGAAACTATGGCTACACCTTC.